This T cell receptor (beta chain) was profiled in a study of T-cell memory formation after mild COVID-19. About this clonotype: The target antigen is unknown.

Study-level points and caveats: Memory from before infection featured some responding clones, which suggests cross-reactive memory joined. Clones contracting day 15 to 85 were balanced CD4/CD8; later expanders leaned CD4+. Researchers report contracting CD4+ clones mostly in CM and EM, with CD8+ clones in EMRA.

It was 5'RACE with constant-segment primers that produced the TCR alpha and TCR beta cDNA libraries, which carried sample barcodes and UMIs. TCRdb called the 5' RACE reads again in MiXCR, with one record for every CDR3 protein. The sample includes under 650,000 distinct CDR3 sequences, roughly 18% of them seen just once. The V end was cut by 5 bases, the J end by 3 bases, with 20 bases between. This CDR3 is 16 amino acids long. Germline CDR1 reads SGHAT; CDR2 reads FQNNGV. The sample was PBMCs or a T cell subset sorted from them (not recorded which). The chain combines TRBV11-2 with TRBJ2-7; D may correspond to TRBD1 or TRBD2 (5 bases each). The sequence was collected from an adult woman who had mild COVID-19 (a few samples of this study predate the infection). Cell type and time point are not known. CDR3 protein: CASSRPAGTPNYEQYF. The CDR3, as DNA: TGTGCCAGCAGCCGTCCGGCCGGGACCCCGAACTACGAGCAGTACTTC.